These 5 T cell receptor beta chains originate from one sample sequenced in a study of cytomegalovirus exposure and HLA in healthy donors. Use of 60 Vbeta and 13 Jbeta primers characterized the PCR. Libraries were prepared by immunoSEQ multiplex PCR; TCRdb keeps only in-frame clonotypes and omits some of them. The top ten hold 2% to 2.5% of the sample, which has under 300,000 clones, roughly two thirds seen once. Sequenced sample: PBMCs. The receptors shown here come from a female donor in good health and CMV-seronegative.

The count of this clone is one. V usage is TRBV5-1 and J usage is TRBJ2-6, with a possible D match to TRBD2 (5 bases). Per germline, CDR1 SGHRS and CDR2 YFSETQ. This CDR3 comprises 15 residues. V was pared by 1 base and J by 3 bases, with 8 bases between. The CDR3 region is CASSLYAGGANVLTF. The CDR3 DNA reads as TGCGCCAGCAGCTTGTATGCGGGTGGGGCCAACGTCCTGACTTTC.

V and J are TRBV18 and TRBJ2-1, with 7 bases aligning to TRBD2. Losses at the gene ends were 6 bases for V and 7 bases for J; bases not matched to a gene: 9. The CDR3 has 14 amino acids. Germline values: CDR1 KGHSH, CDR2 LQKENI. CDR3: CASSIAGQWNEQFF. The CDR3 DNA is TGTGCCAGCTCGATAGCGGGCCAGTGGAATGAGCAGTTCTTC.

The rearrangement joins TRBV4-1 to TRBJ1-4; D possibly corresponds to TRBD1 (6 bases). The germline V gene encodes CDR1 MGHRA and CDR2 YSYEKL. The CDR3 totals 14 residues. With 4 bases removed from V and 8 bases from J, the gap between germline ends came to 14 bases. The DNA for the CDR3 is TGCGCCAGCAGCCTACGACAGGTAGAGGAAAAACTGTTTTTT. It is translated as CASSLRQVEEKLFF.

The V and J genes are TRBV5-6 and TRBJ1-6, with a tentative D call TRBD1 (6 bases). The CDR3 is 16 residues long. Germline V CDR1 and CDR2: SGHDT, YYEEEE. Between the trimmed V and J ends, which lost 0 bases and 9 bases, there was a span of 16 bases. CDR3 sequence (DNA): TGTGCCAGCAGCTTGGCCGGTCAGGGGTTGGGTTCACCCCTCCACTTT. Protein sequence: CASSLAGQGLGSPLHF.

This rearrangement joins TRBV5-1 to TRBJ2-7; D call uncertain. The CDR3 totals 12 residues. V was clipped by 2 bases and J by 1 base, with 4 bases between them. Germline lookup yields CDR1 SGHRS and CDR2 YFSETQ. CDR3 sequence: CASSLTSYEQYF. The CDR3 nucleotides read TGCGCCAGCAGCTTAACTTCCTACGAGCAGTACTTC.